Below are 18 T cell receptor beta chains sequenced from a single sample in a study of spatial heterogeneity in lung cancer. Noted time point: sample taken at primary tumor resection. No cell sorting; template was whole RNA from tumor, lung tissue or PBMC. Via MiXCR, TCRdb re-called the 5' RACE reads, giving one row per CDR3 protein. Among more than 85,000 distinct CDR3 sequences listed, approximately 8.5% were seen once. The source was PBMCs, collected at surgery. These receptors were taken from a male donor with early-stage non-small cell lung cancer.

V is TRBV6-5 and J is TRBJ1-1; no definite D call. This CDR3 is built from 14 residues. CDR1 and CDR2 from the germline V gene are MNHEY and SVGAGI. With 0 bases removed from V and 1 base from J, the gap between germline ends came to 6 bases. The chain's CDR3 is CASSYSSRNTEAFF. CDR3 DNA: TGTGCCAGCAGTTACTCATCCAGGAACACTGAAGCTTTCTTT.

This clonotype was seen at least ten times. This chain uses TRBV7-9 with TRBJ2-5, with 8 bases matching TRBD2. Trimming cost V 3 bases and J 3 bases; bases outside gene matches: 6. Germline V gene data show CDR1 as SEHNR and CDR2 as FQNEAQ (reference sequence). The CDR3 consists of 15 residues. CDR3 bases: TGTGCCAGCAGCTTTCTTCTCGGGAGGGAAGAGACCCAGTACTTC. The encoded protein is CASSFLLGREETQYF.

This clonotype appeared many times. The chain recombines TRBV20-1 with TRBJ2-4; maybe TRBD1 (6 bases). The V end was cut by 0 bases, the J end by 8 bases, with 26 bases between. CDR1 is DFQATT and CDR2 is SNEGSKA in the germline V gene (reference sequence). The CDR3 length is 18 residues. Here the CDR3 reads CSARDPYSRRGGGDIQYF. The DNA for the CDR3 is TGCAGTGCTAGAGATCCCTACTCTCGTCGAGGGGGTGGGGACATTCAGTACTTC.

This clonotype has at least ten counts. The V call is TRBV6-1, the J call TRBJ2-5; TRBD2 aligns across 10 bases. CDR3 length equals 15 residues. Germline CDR1 MNHNS, CDR2 SASEGT. The trim removed 6 bases at V and 1 base at J, leaving 5 bases unmatched. The CDR3, as DNA: TGTGCCAGCAGCCTCACTAGCGGGGCCCAAGAGACCCAGTACTTC. It is translated as CASSLTSGAQETQYF.

This clonotype was found many times. One end of the junction varies from germline; a read error may be responsible. The CDR3 spells CASSLGLATYGQYF. The CDR3 DNA sequence: TGTGCCAGCAGCTTAGGGCTAGCGACCTACGGGCAGTACTTC. This rearrangement joins TRBV13 to TRBJ2-7; D possibly corresponds to TRBD2 (6 bases). Germline assignment: CDR1 PRHDT and CDR2 FYEKMQ (reference sequence). The CDR3 is 14 residues long.

This rearrangement joins TRBV6-2 or TRBV6-3 to TRBJ1-1; unclear D gene. Germline V gene data show CDR1 as MNHEY and CDR2 as SVGEGT. Trimming left V 6 bases short and J 2 bases short, with 13 bases between. The CDR3 totals 14 residues. The CDR3 DNA follows: TGTGCCAGCAGCCCAGATGGATACAACACTGAAGCTTTCTTT. It codes for CASSPDGYNTEAFF.

The table lists this clonotype with many counts. CDR3: CAISEQGAANTGELFF. CDR3 in DNA: TGTGCCATCAGTGAGCAGGGAGCAGCGAACACCGGGGAGCTGTTTTTT. J is TRBJ2-2 and V is TRBV10-3; either TRBD1 or TRBD2 may supply D (5 bases each). Trimming cost V 2 bases and J 0 bases, with 10 bases left between them. The CDR3 covers 16 residues. Germline assignment: CDR1 ENHRY and CDR2 SYGVKD.

This chain connects TRBV4-1 to TRBJ2-1, with D uncertain. Trimming pared 2 bases from V and 5 bases from J, leaving 10 bases between. This CDR3 has 14 amino acids. Germline V CDR1 and CDR2: MGHRA, YSYEKL. DNA of the CDR3: TGCGCCAGCAGCCAAAGGTCAACAGACAATGAGCAGTTCTTC. Encoded protein: CASSQRSTDNEQFF.

This CDR3 is CASSQGGQSPQYF. CDR3 in DNA: TGTGCCAGCTCACAGGGGGGGCAAAGCCCCCAGTACTTC. The rearrangement uses TRBV7-9 and TRBJ2-5; possibly TRBD1 for D (8 bases). V lost 8 bases, J lost 9 bases, and 19 bases lay in between. The CDR3 is made up of 13 amino acids. In germline, CDR1 is SEHNR, CDR2 FQNEAQ (reference sequence).

V is TRBV29-1 and J is TRBJ2-1; TRBD1 aligns across 9 bases. Germline V gene sequence: CDR1 SQVTM, CDR2 ANQGSEA. V lost 5 bases, J lost 1 base, and 6 bases stayed unmatched. This CDR3 has 15 residues. CDR3 in DNA: TGCAGCGTTTTCGGGACAGGGACATCCTACAATGAGCAGTTCTTC. This encodes CSVFGTGTSYNEQFF.

The chain joins TRBV20-1 to TRBJ1-1; D gene ambiguous. This CDR3 is built from 12 residues. Germline V gene data show CDR1 as DFQATT and CDR2 as SNEGSKA (reference sequence). The V end was cut by 3 bases, the J end by 1 base, with 6 bases between. This chain's CDR3 is CSASRQNTEAFF. The DNA of the CDR3 is TGCAGTGCTAGTAGGCAGAACACTGAAGCTTTCTTT.

The table lists this clonotype with many counts. For the CDR3, the DNA is TGTGCCAGCAGTCTAAGGTCGGGACTCCTGGGGACCCAGTACTTC. Encoded protein: CASSLRSGLLGTQYF. The chain joins TRBV28 to TRBJ2-5; possibly TRBD2 for D (6 bases). Trimming cost V 5 bases and J 7 bases, with 20 bases left between them. This CDR3 has 15 residues. Germline V CDR1 and CDR2: MDHEN, SYDVKM.

This clonotype was picked up a small number of times. The rearrangement uses TRBV9 and TRBJ2-4; TRBD2 aligns across 14 bases. Germline loops: CDR1 SGDLS, CDR2 YYNGEE. With 2 bases clipped from V and 0 bases from J, the junction kept 10 bases outside the gene matches. The CDR3 is made up of 20 amino acids. Written as DNA, the CDR3 is TGTGCCAGCAGCGTCGGACTAGCGGGAGGAACGGCAATAGCCAAAAACATTCAGTACTTC. It codes for CASSVGLAGGTAIAKNIQYF. Full variable domain (outside the CDR3, taken from reference TRBV9 and TRBJ2-4): DSGVTQTPKHLITATGQRVTLRCSPRSGDLSVYWYQQSLDQGLQFLIQYYNGEERAKGNILERFSAQQFPDLHSELNLSSLELGDSALYFCASSVGLAGGTAIAKNIQYFGAGTRLSVL.

The sample holds a few counts of this clonotype. V is TRBV30 and J is TRBJ2-3; 8 nucleotides agree with TRBD2. The junction had 15 bases not matched to a gene; V was cut back by 3 bases and J by 4 bases. CDR3 size: 17 residues. Germline lookup yields CDR1 GTSNPN and CDR2 SVGIG (reference sequence). In DNA form, the CDR3 reads TGTGCCTGGAGCACTGGGACCGCGGGACTAGGAGCAGATACGCAGTATTTT. Amino acids: CAWSTGTAGLGADTQYF.

In this sample, this clonotype turned up a few times. CDR3 coding DNA: TGTGCCAGCAGTGGGGTGGGGAGCTCCTACGAGCAGTACTTC. Translated: CASSGVGSSYEQYF. This sequence joins TRBV25-1 and TRBJ2-7; tentatively, D is TRBD2 (5 bases). The germline gives CDR1 MGHDK, CDR2 SYGVNS. V shed 4 bases and J shed 0 bases, with 10 bases lying between them. The CDR3 has 14 residues.

This clonotype was seen more than once but under ten times. The chain combines TRBV20-1 with TRBJ1-2; TRBD1 matches 7 bases. The CDR3 totals 12 residues. Germline V gene data show CDR1 as DFQATT and CDR2 as SNEGSKA (reference sequence). CDR3 sequence (DNA): TGCACCGGCAGGGACAGCCTAGGCGGCTACACCTTC. Residues: CTGRDSLGGYTF.

This clonotype was detected many times. The chain uses TRBV20-1 and TRBJ2-7, with 7 bases matching TRBD2. The CDR3 has 12 residues. CDR1 and CDR2 from the germline V gene are DFQATT and SNEGSKA (reference sequence). With V trimmed by 5 bases and J by 5 bases, 6 bases remained unmatched. CDR3 sequence (DNA): TGCAGTGCTCGGGAGGACGCCAACGAGCAGTACTTC. Translation gives CSAREDANEQYF.

There are many counts of this clonotype. An end of the junction does not agree with germline; a read error may underlie this. V gene TRBV28 combines with J gene TRBJ2-2; no reliable D call. This CDR3 has 13 residues. The germline CDR1 and CDR2 sequences are MDHEN and SYDVKM. The chain's CDR3 is CASSLIGTVELFF. CDR3 in DNA: TGTGCCAGCAGTTTGATCGGCACCGTGGAGCTGTTTTTT.